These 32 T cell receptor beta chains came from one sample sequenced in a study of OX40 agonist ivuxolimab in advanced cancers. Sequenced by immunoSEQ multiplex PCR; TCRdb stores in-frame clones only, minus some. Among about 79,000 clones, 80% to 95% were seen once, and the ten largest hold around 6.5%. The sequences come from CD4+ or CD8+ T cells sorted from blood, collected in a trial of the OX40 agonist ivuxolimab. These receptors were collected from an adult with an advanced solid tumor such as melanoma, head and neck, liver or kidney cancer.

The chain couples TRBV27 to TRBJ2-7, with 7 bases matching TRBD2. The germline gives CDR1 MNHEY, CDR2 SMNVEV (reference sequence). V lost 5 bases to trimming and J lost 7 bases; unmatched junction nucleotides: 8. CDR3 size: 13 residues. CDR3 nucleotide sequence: TGTGCCAGCAGTAGAGCGGGACCCCGGGAGCAGTACTTC. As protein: CASSRAGPREQYF.

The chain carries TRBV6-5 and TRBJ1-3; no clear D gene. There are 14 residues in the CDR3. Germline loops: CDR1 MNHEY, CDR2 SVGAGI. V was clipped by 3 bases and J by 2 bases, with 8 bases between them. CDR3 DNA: TGTGCCAGCAGTTATGGGAGAGCTGGAAACACCATATATTTT. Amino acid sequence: CASSYGRAGNTIYF.

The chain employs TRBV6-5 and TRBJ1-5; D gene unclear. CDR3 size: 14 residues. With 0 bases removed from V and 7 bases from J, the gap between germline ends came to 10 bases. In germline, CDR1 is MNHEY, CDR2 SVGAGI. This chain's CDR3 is CASSYSIMGQPQHF. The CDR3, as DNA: TGTGCCAGCAGTTACTCAATCATGGGACAGCCCCAGCATTTT.

CDR3 nucleotides: TGCAGCGTTGAAGAAGTTGTACAGGGGACCCAGTACTTC. Translation: CSVEEVVQGTQYF. This chain links TRBV29-1 with TRBJ2-5; TRBD1 is a possible D gene (6 bases). Between the trimmed V and J ends, which lost 0 bases and 7 bases, there was a span of 12 bases. Germline loops: CDR1 SQVTM, CDR2 ANQGSEA. The CDR3 runs 13 residues.

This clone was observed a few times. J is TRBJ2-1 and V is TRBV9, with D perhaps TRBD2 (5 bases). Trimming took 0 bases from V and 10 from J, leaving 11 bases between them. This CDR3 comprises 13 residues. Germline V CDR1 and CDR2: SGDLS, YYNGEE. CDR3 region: CASSVGLAGEQFF. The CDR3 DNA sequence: TGTGCCAGCAGCGTAGGCCTAGCAGGCGAGCAGTTCTTC.

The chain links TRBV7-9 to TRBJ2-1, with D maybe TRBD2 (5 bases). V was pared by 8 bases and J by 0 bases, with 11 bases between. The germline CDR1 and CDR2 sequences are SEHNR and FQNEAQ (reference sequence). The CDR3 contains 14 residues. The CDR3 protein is CASRRIASYNEQFF. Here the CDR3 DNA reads TGTGCCAGCCGGAGGATCGCCTCCTACAATGAGCAGTTCTTC. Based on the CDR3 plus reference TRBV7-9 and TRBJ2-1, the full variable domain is DTGVSQNPRHKITKRGQNVTFRCDPISEHNRLYWYRQTLGQGPEFLTYFQNEAQLEKSRLLSDRFSAERPKGSFSTLEIQRTEQGDSAMYLCASRRIASYNEQFFGPGTRLTVL.

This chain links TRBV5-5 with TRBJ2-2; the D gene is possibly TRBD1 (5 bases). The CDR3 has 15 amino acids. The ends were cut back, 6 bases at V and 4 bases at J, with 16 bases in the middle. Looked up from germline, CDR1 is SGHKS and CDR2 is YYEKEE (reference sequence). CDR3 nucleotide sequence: TGTGCCAGCACCTATCAAGACAGCTTCACCGGGGAGCTGTTTTTT. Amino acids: CASTYQDSFTGELFF.

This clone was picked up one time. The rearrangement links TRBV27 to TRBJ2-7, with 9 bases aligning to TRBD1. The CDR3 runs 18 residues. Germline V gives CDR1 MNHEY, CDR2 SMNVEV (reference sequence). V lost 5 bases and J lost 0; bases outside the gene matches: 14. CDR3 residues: CASSPLKGGTGNSYEQYF. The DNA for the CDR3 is TGTGCCAGCAGTCCATTAAAGGGCGGGACAGGGAACTCCTACGAGCAGTACTTC.

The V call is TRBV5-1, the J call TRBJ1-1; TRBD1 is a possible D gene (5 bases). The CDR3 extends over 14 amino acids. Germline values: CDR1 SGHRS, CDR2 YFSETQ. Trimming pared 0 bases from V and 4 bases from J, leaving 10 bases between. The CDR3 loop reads CASSLGDAATEAFF. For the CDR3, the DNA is TGCGCCAGCAGCTTGGGGGACGCGGCCACTGAAGCTTTCTTT. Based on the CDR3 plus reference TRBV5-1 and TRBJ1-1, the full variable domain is KAGVTQTPRYLIKTRGQQVTLSCSPISGHRSVSWYQQTPGQGLQFLFEYFSETQRNKGNFPGRFSGRQFSNSRSEMNVSTLELGDSALYLCASSLGDAATEAFFGQGTRLTVV.

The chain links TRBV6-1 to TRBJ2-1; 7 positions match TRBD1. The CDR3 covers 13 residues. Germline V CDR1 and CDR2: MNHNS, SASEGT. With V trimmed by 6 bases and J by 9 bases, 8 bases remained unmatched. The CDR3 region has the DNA TGTGCCAGCAGGTACACTAACAGGGGTGAGCAGTTCTTC. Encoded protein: CASRYTNRGEQFF.

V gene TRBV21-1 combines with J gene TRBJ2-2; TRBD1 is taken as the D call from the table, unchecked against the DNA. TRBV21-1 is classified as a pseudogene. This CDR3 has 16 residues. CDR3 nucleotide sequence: TGTGCCAGCAGCAATTTGGACAGGGGGAACACCGGGGAGCTGTTTTTT. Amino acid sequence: CASSNLDRGNTGELFF.

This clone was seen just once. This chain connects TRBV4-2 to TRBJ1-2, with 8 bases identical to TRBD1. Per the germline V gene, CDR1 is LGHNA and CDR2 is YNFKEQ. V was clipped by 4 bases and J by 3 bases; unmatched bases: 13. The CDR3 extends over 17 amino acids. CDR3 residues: CASSLRDRRSSDYGYTF. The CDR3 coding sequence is TGTGCCAGCAGCCTAAGGGACAGGAGATCTTCCGACTATGGCTACACCTTC.

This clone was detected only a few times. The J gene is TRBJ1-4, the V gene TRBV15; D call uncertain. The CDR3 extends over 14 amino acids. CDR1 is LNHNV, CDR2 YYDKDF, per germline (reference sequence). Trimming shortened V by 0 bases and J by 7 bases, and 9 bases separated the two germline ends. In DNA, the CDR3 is TGTGCCACCAGCAGAGATCTGGGTACTGAAAAACTGTTTTTT. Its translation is CATSRDLGTEKLFF.

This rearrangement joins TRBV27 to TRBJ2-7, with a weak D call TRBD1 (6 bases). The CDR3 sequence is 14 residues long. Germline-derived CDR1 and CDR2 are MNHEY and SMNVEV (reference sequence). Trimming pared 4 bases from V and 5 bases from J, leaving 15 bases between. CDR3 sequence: CASSWVQGINEQYF. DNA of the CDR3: TGTGCCAGCAGTTGGGTCCAGGGGATAAACGAGCAGTACTTC.

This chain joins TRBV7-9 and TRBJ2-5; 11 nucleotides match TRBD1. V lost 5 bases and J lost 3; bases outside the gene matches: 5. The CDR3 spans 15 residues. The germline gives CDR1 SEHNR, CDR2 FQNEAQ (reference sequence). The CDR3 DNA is TGTGCCAGCAGCCTCGGACAGGGGGCAAAAGAGACCCAGTACTTC. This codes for CASSLGQGAKETQYF.

CDR3 sequence reads: CAWSAQDREQYF. The CDR3 nucleotides read TGTGCCTGGAGTGCCCAGGATCGCGAGCAGTACTTC. The gene calls are TRBV30 and TRBJ2-7; D remains ambiguous. The CDR3 runs 12 residues. Germline V gene data show CDR1 as GTSNPN and CDR2 as SVGIG (reference sequence). The V and J ends lost 1 base and 6 bases respectively, with 10 bases between them.

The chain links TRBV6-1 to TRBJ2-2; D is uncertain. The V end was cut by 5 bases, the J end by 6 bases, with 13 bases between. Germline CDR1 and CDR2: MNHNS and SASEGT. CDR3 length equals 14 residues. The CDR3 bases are TGTGCCAGCAGTCCCGGACGGGTCTCCGGGGAGCTGTTTTTT. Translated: CASSPGRVSGELFF.

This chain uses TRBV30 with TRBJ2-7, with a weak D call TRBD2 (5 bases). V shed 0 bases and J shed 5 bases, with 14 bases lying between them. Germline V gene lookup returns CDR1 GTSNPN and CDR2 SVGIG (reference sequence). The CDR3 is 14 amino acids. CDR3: CAWSVGLALHEQYF. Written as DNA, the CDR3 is TGTGCCTGGAGTGTCGGGCTAGCTTTACACGAGCAGTACTTC. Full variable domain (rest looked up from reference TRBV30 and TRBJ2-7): SQTIHQWPATLVQPVGSPLSLECTVEGTSNPNLYWYRQAAGRGLQLLFYSVGIGQISSEVPQNLSASRPQDRQFILSSKKLLLSDSGFYLCAWSVGLALHEQYFGPGTRLTVT.

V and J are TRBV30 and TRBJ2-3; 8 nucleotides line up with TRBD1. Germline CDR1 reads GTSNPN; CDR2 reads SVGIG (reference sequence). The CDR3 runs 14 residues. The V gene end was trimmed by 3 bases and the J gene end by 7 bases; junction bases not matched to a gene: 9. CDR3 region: CAWSHRGLEYTQYF. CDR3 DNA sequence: TGTGCCTGGAGCCACAGGGGGTTGGAGTATACGCAGTATTTT.

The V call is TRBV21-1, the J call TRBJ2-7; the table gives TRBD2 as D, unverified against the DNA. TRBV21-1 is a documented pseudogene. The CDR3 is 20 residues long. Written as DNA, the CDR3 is TGTGCCAGCAGCAAAGCGCTCCCTCTAGCGGGAGTCAGAACTTACTACGAGCAGTACTTC. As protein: CASSKALPLAGVRTYYEQYF.

The CDR3 is CASSLASGRILGTDTQYF. As DNA, the CDR3 is TGCGCCAGCAGCTTGGCCAGCGGGAGGATCTTAGGCACAGATACGCAGTATTTT. V and J are TRBV5-1 and TRBJ2-3; TRBD2 matches 9 bases. Per the germline V gene, CDR1 is SGHRS and CDR2 is YFSETQ. The J segment lost 1 base and the V segment lost 0 bases, leaving 9 bases of the junction unmatched. The length of the CDR3 is 18 residues.

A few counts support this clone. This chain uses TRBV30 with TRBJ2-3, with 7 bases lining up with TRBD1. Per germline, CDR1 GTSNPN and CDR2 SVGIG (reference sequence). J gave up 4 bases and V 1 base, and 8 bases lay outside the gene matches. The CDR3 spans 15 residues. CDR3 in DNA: TGTGCCTGGAGTGGACAGGGCCCAGGCGCAGATACGCAGTATTTT. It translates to CAWSGQGPGADTQYF.

In nucleotides, the CDR3 is TGTGCCAGCAGCTTGGACCCCGCGGGCCTCTCCTACGAGCAGTACTTC. It is translated as CASSLDPAGLSYEQYF. The V and J genes are TRBV5-4 and TRBJ2-7; D may be TRBD2 (5 bases). Germline CDR1 and CDR2: SGHNT and YYREEE (reference sequence). The CDR3 is made up of 16 amino acids. Trimming stripped 0 bases from V and 0 bases from J, with 13 bases between.

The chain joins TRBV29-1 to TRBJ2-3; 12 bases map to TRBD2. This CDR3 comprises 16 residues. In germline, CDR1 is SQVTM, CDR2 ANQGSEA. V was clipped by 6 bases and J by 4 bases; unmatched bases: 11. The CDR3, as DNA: TGCAGCGTCGCTCTAGCGGGAGGGTGGCGGTCAGATACGCAGTATTTT. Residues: CSVALAGGWRSDTQYF.

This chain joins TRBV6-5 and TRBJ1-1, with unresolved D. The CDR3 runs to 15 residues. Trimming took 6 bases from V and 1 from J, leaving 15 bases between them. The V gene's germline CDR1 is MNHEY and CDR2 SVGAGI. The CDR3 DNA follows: TGTGCCAGCAGACCCCCCGCCGGGTGGAACACTGAAGCTTTCTTT. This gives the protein CASRPPAGWNTEAFF.

The chain's CDR3 is CASSQYHRRGNTIYF. CDR3 coding DNA: TGCGCCAGCAGCCAATATCATAGGAGGGGAAACACCATATATTTT. The chain employs TRBV4-1 and TRBJ1-3; D remains ambiguous. The V end was cut by 2 bases, the J end by 4 bases, with 12 bases between. Germline values: CDR1 MGHRA, CDR2 YSYEKL. This CDR3 has 15 amino acids.

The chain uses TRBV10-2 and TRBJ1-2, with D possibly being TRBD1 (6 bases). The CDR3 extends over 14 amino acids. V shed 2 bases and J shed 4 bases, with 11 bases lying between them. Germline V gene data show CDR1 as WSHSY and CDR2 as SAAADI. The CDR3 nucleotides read TGCGCCAGCAGTGAGCTTGGGGGCCTCTATGGCTACACCTTC. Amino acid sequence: CASSELGGLYGYTF.

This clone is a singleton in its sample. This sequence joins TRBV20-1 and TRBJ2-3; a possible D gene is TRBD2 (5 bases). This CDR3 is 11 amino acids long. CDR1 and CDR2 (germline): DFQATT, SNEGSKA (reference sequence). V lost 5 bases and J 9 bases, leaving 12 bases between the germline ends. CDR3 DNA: TGCAGTGCTGCCACTAGTTTAACGCAGTATTTT. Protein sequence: CSAATSLTQYF.

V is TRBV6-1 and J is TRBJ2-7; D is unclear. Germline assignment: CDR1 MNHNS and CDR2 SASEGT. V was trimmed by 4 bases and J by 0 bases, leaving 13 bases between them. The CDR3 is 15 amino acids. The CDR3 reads CASSVLTDYSYEQYF. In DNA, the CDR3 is TGTGCCAGCAGTGTTTTGACGGATTACTCCTACGAGCAGTACTTC.

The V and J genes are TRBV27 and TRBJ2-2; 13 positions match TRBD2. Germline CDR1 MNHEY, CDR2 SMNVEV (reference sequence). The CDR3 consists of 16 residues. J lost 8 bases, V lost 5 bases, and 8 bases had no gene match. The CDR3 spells CASSPRTSGRYGELFF. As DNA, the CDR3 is TGTGCCAGCAGTCCTAGGACTAGCGGGAGATATGGGGAGCTGTTTTTT.

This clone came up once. DNA for the CDR3: TGTGCCAGCAGTGACTTCGGGGGCACCGGGGAGCTGTTTTTT. Encoded protein: CASSDFGGTGELFF. The V call is TRBV6-4, the J call TRBJ2-2, with a tentative D call TRBD2 (6 bases). Germline CDR1 reads MRHNA; CDR2 reads SNTAGT. Trimming cost V 1 base and J 4 bases, with 7 bases left between them. The CDR3 is 14 amino acids.

The CDR3 DNA is TGCAGCGTTGAAGATGCCGGCTTAGGGTTTGTGAACACTGAAGCTTTCTTT. As protein: CSVEDAGLGFVNTEAFF. This sequence joins TRBV29-1 and TRBJ1-1; D gene uncertain. V gave up 0 bases and J gave up 0 bases, with 17 bases separating them. In germline, CDR1 is SQVTM, CDR2 ANQGSEA. There are 17 residues in the CDR3.